The source of this TCR beta chain is a study of T cells expressing NK-cell markers. TCRdb derives one entry per CDR3 protein from the 5' RACE reads, leaving out DNA. This sample carries 500,000 to 700,000 distinct CDR3 sequences, with approximately 4% going to the ten biggest clones. The germline CDR1 and CDR2 sequences are SGHTA and FQGNSA. This CDR3 has 17 residues. The source of this sequence is a man in his late teens or twenties in good health. This chain links TRBV7-2 with TRBJ2-7; TCRdb names TRBD1, which stays unverified in the absence of DNA. The specimen was blood T cells: a sorted CD56 or NKG2C T cell subset, CD4+ or CD8+ T cells, or bulk PBMC T cells (not recorded which). The chain's CDR3 is CASSPILQTAGGYEQYF. The whole variable domain, filled in from reference TRBV7-2 and TRBJ2-7, reads GAGVSQSPSNKVTEKGKDVELRCDPISGHTALYWYRQSLGQGLEFLIYFQGNSAPDKSGLPSDRFSAERTGGSVSTLTIQRTQQEDSAVYLCASSPILQTAGGYEQYFGPGTRLTVT.